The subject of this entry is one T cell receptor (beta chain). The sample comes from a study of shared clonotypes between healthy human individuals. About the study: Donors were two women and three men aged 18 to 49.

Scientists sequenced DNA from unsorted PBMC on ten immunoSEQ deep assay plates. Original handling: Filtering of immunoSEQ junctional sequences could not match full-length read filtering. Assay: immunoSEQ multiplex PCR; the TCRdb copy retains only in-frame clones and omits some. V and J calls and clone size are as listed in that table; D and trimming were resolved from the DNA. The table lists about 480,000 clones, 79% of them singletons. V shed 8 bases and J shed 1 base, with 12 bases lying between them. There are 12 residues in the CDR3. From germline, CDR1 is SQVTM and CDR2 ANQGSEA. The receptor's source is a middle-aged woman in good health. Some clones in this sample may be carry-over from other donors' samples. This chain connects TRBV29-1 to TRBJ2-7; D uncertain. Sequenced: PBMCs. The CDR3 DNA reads TGCAGCTCTCGAGGCTTATCCTACGAGCAGTACTTC. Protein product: CSSRGLSYEQYF.